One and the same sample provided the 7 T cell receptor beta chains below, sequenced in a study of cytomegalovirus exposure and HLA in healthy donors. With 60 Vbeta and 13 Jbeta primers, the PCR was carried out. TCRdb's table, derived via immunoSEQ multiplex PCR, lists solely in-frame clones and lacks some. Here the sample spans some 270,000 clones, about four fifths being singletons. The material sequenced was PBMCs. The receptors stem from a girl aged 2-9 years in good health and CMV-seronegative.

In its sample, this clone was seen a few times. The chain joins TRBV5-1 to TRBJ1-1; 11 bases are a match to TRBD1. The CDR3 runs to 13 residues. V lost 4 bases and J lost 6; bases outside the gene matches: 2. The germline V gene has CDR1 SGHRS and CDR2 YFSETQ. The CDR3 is CASSTGQGAEAFF. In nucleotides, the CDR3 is TGCGCCAGCAGCACGGGACAGGGGGCTGAAGCTTTCTTT. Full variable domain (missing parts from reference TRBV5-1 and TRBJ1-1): KAGVTQTPRYLIKTRGQQVTLSCSPISGHRSVSWYQQTPGQGLQFLFEYFSETQRNKGNFPGRFSGRQFSNSRSEMNVSTLELGDSALYLCASSTGQGAEAFFGQGTRLTVV.

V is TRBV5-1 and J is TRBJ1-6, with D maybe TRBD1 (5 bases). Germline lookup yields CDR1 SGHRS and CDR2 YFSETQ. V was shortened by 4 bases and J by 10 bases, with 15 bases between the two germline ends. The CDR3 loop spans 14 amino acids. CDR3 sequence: CASSAGTGGSPLHF. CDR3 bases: TGCGCCAGCAGCGCCGGGACTGGTGGATCACCCCTCCACTTT.

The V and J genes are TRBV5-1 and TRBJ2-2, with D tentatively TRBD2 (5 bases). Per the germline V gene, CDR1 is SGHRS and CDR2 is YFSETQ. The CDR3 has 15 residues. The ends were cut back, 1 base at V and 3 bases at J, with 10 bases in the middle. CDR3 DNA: TGCGCCAGCAGCTTGAGAGGGTTGGACACCGGGGAGCTGTTTTTT. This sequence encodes CASSLRGLDTGELFF.

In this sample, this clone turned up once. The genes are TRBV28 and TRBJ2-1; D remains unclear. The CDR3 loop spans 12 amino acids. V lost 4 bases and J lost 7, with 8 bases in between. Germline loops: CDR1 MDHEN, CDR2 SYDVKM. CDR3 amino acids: CASSSRRNEQFF. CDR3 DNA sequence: TGTGCCAGCAGTTCGAGGCGGAATGAGCAGTTCTTC.

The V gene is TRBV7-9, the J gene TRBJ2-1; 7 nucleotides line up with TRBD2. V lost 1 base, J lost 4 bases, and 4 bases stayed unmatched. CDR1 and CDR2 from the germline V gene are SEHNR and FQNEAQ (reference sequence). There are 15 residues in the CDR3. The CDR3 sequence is CASSLGGRVYNEQFF. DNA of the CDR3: TGTGCCAGCAGCTTAGGCGGGAGAGTATACAATGAGCAGTTCTTC.

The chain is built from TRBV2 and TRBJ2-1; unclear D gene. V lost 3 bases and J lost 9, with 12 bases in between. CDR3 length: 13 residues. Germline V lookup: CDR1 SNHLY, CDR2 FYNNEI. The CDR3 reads CASSDGSSGEQFF. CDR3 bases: TGTGCCAGCAGTGACGGTTCGTCTGGTGAGCAGTTCTTC.

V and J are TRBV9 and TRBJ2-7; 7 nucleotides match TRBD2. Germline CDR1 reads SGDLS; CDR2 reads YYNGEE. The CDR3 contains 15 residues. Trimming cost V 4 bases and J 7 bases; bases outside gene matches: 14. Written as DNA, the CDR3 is TGTGCCAGCAGCCCGGCGGGGGACGGGGGTCGGGAGCAGTACTTC. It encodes CASSPAGDGGREQYF.